Below are 27 T cell receptor beta chains sequenced from a single sample in a study of blood T cell repertoires in COVID-19. The repertoire was sequenced with immunoSEQ multiplex PCR; TCRdb's copy has only in-frame clones and lacks some. The sample has approximately 170,000 clones; just under 90% are singletons. The sample taken for sequencing was peripheral blood. The receptors stem from a man aged 18 to 30 with active or convalescent COVID-19.

The V gene is TRBV9, the J gene TRBJ2-5, with TRBD2 as a possible D gene (5 bases). The germline CDR1 and CDR2 sequences are SGDLS and YYNGEE. V lost 0 bases and J lost 1, with 10 bases in between. The CDR3 sequence is 15 residues long. The CDR3 DNA reads as TGTGCCAGCAGCGTAGGGTCTAGCACCCAAGAGACCCAGTACTTC. Translation: CASSVGSSTQETQYF.

This rearrangement joins TRBV12-3 or TRBV12-4 to TRBJ2-7; 9 positions match TRBD1. Trimming at V came to 6 bases and at J to 3 bases, leaving 3 bases not matched to a gene. The CDR3 sequence is 13 residues long. The CDR3 DNA reads TGTGCCAGCAGGGGACAGGGAGACTACGAGCAGTACTTC. Residues: CASRGQGDYEQYF.

V usage is TRBV6-5 and J usage is TRBJ1-1; D possibly corresponds to TRBD1 (5 bases). Trimming shortened V by 4 bases and J by 3 bases, and 12 bases separated the two germline ends. CDR1 MNHEY and CDR2 SVGAGI come from the germline V gene. The CDR3 sequence is 14 residues long. For the CDR3, the DNA is TGTGCCAGCAGTTTCCAGGGTGGGGACACTGAAGCTTTCTTT. Its protein product is CASSFQGGDTEAFF.

This sequence joins TRBV15 and TRBJ2-7; D unclear. The CDR3 has 14 amino acids. Between the trimmed V and J ends, which lost 0 bases and 4 bases, there was a span of 10 bases. The germline gives CDR1 LNHNV, CDR2 YYDKDF (reference sequence). The CDR3 DNA is TGTGCCACCAGCAGAGATCCACAGAATTACGAGCAGTACTTC. This sequence encodes CATSRDPQNYEQYF.

This clone came up once. This rearrangement joins TRBV7-8 to TRBJ1-2, with 7 nucleotides matching TRBD1. CDR1 is SGHVS and CDR2 is FQNEAQ in the germline V gene. The ends lost 2 bases at V and 4 bases at J; junction bases unmatched: 10. The CDR3 contains 16 residues. As DNA, the CDR3 is TGTGCCAGCAGCTTACCTCGGACAGGAGACTTCTATGGCTACACCTTC. This encodes CASSLPRTGDFYGYTF.

The chain has TRBV9 and TRBJ1-1, with D perhaps matching TRBD1 (6 bases). The CDR3 sequence is 13 residues long. Between the trimmed V and J ends, which lost 3 bases and 5 bases, there was a span of 11 bases. Germline CDR1 and CDR2: SGDLS and YYNGEE. The CDR3 DNA follows: TGTGCCAGCAGCGGCGGACAGTCGACTGAAGCTTTCTTT. It translates to CASSGGQSTEAFF.

With respect to this clone: The same CDR3 is also encoded by other DNA sequences in this sample. The J gene is TRBJ1-1, the V gene TRBV29-1; 8 bases agree with TRBD1. The CDR3 totals 12 residues. Germline CDR1 reads SQVTM; CDR2 reads ANQGSEA. J lost 5 bases, V lost 6 bases, and 5 bases had no gene match. The CDR3 DNA is TGCAGCGTAGGACAGGGAGGGACTGAAGCTTTCTTT. This translates into CSVGQGGTEAFF.

The chain couples TRBV7-8 to TRBJ1-1, with TRBD1 matching over 9 bases. The trim removed 1 base at V and 9 bases at J, leaving 6 bases unmatched. The CDR3 spans 14 residues. Per germline, CDR1 SGHVS and CDR2 FQNEAQ. Written as DNA, the CDR3 is TGTGCCAGCAGCTTAGGGTGGGACAGGGAGAAAGCTTTCTTT. It yields the protein CASSLGWDREKAFF.

This clone was seen only once. The genes are TRBV27 and TRBJ2-7, with a possible D match to TRBD1 (6 bases). The CDR3 contains 11 residues. Germline V gene sequence: CDR1 MNHEY, CDR2 SMNVEV (reference sequence). V was cut by 6 bases and J by 4 bases, with 7 bases left in between. CDR3 sequence reads: CASSQGYEQYV. The CDR3 DNA sequence: TGTGCCAGCAGCCAGGGGTACGAGCAGTACGTC.

The chain has TRBV7-9 and TRBJ1-4; D gene uncertain. Deletions cut 2 bases from V and 5 bases from J, with 3 bases between. Looked up from germline, CDR1 is SEHNR and CDR2 is FQNEAQ (reference sequence). There are 12 residues in the CDR3. The CDR3 DNA sequence: TGTGCCAGCAGCTTACCGAATGAAAAACTGTTTTTT. Translation: CASSLPNEKLFF. The full variable domain, in which reference TRBV7-9 and TRBJ1-4 provide the parts outside the CDR3, is DTGVSQNPRHKITKRGQNVTFRCDPISEHNRLYWYRQTLGQGPEFLTYFQNEAQLEKSRLLSDRFSAERPKGSFSTLEIQRTEQGDSAMYLCASSLPNEKLFFGSGTQLSVL.

There are a few counts of this clone. CDR3 nucleotide sequence: TGTGCCAGCAGTGAATATTTTACAGAGATCTCCTACGAGCAGTACTTC. Translating gives CASSEYFTEISYEQYF. The V gene is TRBV25-1, the J gene TRBJ2-7; no reliable D call. V gave up 0 bases and J gave up 0 bases, with 12 bases separating them. The CDR3 covers 16 residues. Germline V lookup: CDR1 MGHDK, CDR2 SYGVNS.

V and J are TRBV28 and TRBJ2-1, with TRBD2 as a possible D gene (6 bases). The CDR3 has 13 residues. The V gene lost 8 bases and the J gene lost 6 bases, with 14 bases spanning the gap. In germline, CDR1 is MDHEN, CDR2 SYDVKM. The CDR3 protein is CASHRGVGNEQFF. CDR3 bases: TGTGCCAGCCATCGCGGGGTTGGCAATGAGCAGTTCTTC.

The chain carries TRBV6-4 and TRBJ2-1, with 7 bases identical to TRBD1. The CDR3 consists of 14 residues. Germline assignment: CDR1 MRHNA and CDR2 SNTAGT. V trimming: 0 bases; J trimming: 6 bases; junction bases outside the gene matches: 2. The CDR3 nucleotides read TGTGCCAGCAGTGACTCGACAGGGTTCAATGAGCAGTTCTTC. Residues: CASSDSTGFNEQFF.

This clone has just one count. The genes are TRBV23-1 and TRBJ1-6, with D tentatively TRBD1 (5 bases). TRBV23-1 belongs to the ORF category, with a function that is uncertain. The CDR3 runs to 19 residues. Trimming took 0 bases from V and 5 from J, leaving 20 bases between them. CDR3 nucleotide sequence: TGCGCCAGCAGTCAATCTCAGGGTAAACCGGCGATACATAATTCACCCCTCCACTTT. It specifies CASSQSQGKPAIHNSPLHF.

CDR3 sequence (DNA): TGTGCCAGCAGTGAGAACAGTCTCTATGGCTACACCTTC. Its protein product is CASSENSLYGYTF. V usage is TRBV25-1 and J usage is TRBJ1-2; D uncertain. V was pared by 3 bases and J by 4 bases, with 9 bases between. Per the germline V gene, CDR1 is MGHDK and CDR2 is SYGVNS. The CDR3 runs to 13 residues.

The chain combines TRBV5-6 with TRBJ1-4; no clear D. V was trimmed by 2 bases and J by 4 bases, leaving 15 bases between them. Germline V gene lookup returns CDR1 SGHDT and CDR2 YYEEEE. This CDR3 has 16 amino acids. The CDR3 sequence is CASSFGQLLLNEKLFF. In DNA form, the CDR3 reads TGTGCCAGCAGCTTTGGGCAGCTCCTTCTTAATGAAAAACTGTTTTTT.

This clone was detected once. The chain links TRBV6-5 to TRBJ1-5; D ambiguous. Germline lookup yields CDR1 MNHEY and CDR2 SVGAGI. The CDR3 runs 13 residues. Deletions cut 6 bases from V and 0 bases from J, with 6 bases between. CDR3 sequence (DNA): TGTGCCAGCAGACGCAGTAGCAATCAGCCCCAGCATTTT. The encoded protein is CASRRSSNQPQHF.

About this clone itself: Other DNA sequences of this sample code for an identical CDR3. The chain combines TRBV24-1 with TRBJ1-5; 10 nucleotides match TRBD1. Germline V gene lookup returns CDR1 KGHDR and CDR2 SFDVKD. This CDR3 has 14 residues. The junction had 2 bases not matched to a gene; V was cut back by 5 bases and J by 5 bases. The CDR3 DNA sequence: TGTGCCACCAGTGTCGGACAGGGGGATCAGCCCCAGCATTTT. Translated, it gives CATSVGQGDQPQHF.

The chain couples TRBV28 to TRBJ2-1, with TRBD2 matching over 9 bases. The CDR3 has 17 amino acids. V lost 4 bases, J lost 2 bases, and 9 bases stayed unmatched. The germline gives CDR1 MDHEN, CDR2 SYDVKM. CDR3 loop: CASSSPIAGETYNEQFF. DNA of the CDR3: TGTGCCAGCAGTTCTCCTATAGCGGGGGAAACCTACAATGAGCAGTTCTTC.

The DNA of the CDR3 is TGTGCCACCAGCAGAGAATGGGGCGGGGTAGGGGACGAGCAGTACTTC. Protein: CATSREWGGVGDEQYF. The chain links TRBV15 to TRBJ2-7; possibly TRBD2 for D (6 bases). The CDR3 has 16 amino acids. V was trimmed by 0 bases and J by 5 bases, leaving 17 bases between them. Germline values: CDR1 LNHNV, CDR2 YYDKDF (reference sequence).

This clone was counted once. The chain links TRBV6-5 to TRBJ1-2; no definite D call. The CDR3 is 13 amino acids. The germline CDR1 and CDR2 sequences are MNHEY and SVGAGI. Trimming took 7 bases from V and 4 from J, leaving 13 bases between them. The CDR3 sequence: CASILTFSYGYTF. The DNA of the CDR3 is TGTGCCAGCATCCTGACATTTAGCTATGGCTACACCTTC.

This clone came up once. This sequence joins TRBV6-2 or TRBV6-3 and TRBJ1-5, with a tentative D call TRBD1 (6 bases). V dropped 3 bases and J dropped 4 bases, with 16 bases sitting between them. CDR3 length: 16 residues. Germline loops: CDR1 MNHEY, CDR2 SVGEGT. The CDR3 reads CASSYGARGKNQPQHF. CDR3 sequence (DNA): TGTGCCAGCAGTTATGGTGCCAGGGGAAAAAATCAGCCCCAGCATTTT.

The V and J genes are TRBV3-1 (or the pseudogene TRBV3-2) and TRBJ2-7, with 8 bases fitting TRBD2. Germline assignment: CDR1 LGHDT and CDR2 YNNKEL (reference sequence). CDR3 length: 15 amino acids. Unmatched junction bases numbered 9, after V lost 5 bases and J lost 3 bases. The CDR3 here is CASSKSRLAGYEQYF. Written as DNA, the CDR3 is TGTGCCAGCAGCAAATCGCGGCTAGCGGGCTACGAGCAGTACTTC.

The genes are TRBV6-5 and TRBJ2-1; 7 bases match TRBD1. CDR3 length: 15 amino acids. The germline V gene has CDR1 MNHEY and CDR2 SVGAGI. The CDR3 sequence: CLLGQEESTWGEQFF. CDR3 DNA: TGTCTTCTAGGACAGGAGGAGTCGACGTGGGGTGAGCAGTTCTTC.

V gene TRBV18 combines with J gene TRBJ1-1, with D possibly matching TRBD1 (6 bases). Trimming removed 3 bases at V and 4 bases at J, with 12 bases between. CDR1 is KGHSH, CDR2 LQKENI, per germline. The CDR3 totals 14 residues. The CDR3 loop reads CASSPAGVSTEAFF. The CDR3 DNA reads as TGTGCCAGCTCACCCGCAGGGGTGAGCACTGAAGCTTTCTTT. The full variable domain, in which reference TRBV18 and TRBJ1-1 provide the parts outside the CDR3, is NAGVMQNPRHLVRRRGQEARLRCSPMKGHSHVYWYRQLPEEGLKFMVYLQKENIIDESGMPKERFSAEFPKEGPSILRIQQVVRGDSAAYFCASSPAGVSTEAFFGQGTRLTVV.

The genes are TRBV24-1 and TRBJ1-2; D is uncertain. This CDR3 comprises 12 residues. Trimming removed 4 bases at V and 8 bases at J, with 10 bases between. CDR1 is KGHDR and CDR2 is SFDVKD in the germline V gene. For the CDR3, the DNA is TGTGCCACCAGTGACCCTGGGAGGGGCTACACCTTC. The encoded protein is CATSDPGRGYTF.

This clone occurred once. The rearrangement uses TRBV6-5 and TRBJ2-1; 8 bases match TRBD2. CDR1 and CDR2 (germline): MNHEY, SVGAGI. There are 15 residues in the CDR3. Trimming took 4 bases from V and 5 from J; bases not matched to a gene: 7. CDR3 residues: CASSSGTREHNEQFF. Here the CDR3 DNA reads TGTGCCAGCAGTTCCGGGACTAGGGAACACAATGAGCAGTTCTTC.